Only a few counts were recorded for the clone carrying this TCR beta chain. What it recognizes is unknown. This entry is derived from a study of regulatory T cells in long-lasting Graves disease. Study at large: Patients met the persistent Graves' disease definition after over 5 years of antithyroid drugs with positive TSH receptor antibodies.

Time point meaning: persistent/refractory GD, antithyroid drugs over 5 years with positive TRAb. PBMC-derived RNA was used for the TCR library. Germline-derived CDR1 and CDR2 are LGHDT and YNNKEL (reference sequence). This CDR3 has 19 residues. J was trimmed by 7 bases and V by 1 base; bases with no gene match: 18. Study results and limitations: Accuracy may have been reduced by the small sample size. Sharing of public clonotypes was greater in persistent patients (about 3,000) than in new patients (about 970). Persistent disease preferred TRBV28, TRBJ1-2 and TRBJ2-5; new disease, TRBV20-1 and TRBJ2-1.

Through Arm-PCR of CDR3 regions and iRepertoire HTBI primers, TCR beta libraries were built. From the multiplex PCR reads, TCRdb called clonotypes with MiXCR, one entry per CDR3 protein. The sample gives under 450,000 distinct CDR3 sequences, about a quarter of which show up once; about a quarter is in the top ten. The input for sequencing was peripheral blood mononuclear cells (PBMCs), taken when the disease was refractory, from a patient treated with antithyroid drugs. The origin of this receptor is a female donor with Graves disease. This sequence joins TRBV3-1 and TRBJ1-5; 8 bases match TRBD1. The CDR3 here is CASSQGWGATTGENQPQHF. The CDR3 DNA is TGTGCCAGCAGCCAAGGGTGGGGTGCAACGACAGGGGAGAACCAGCCCCAGCATTTT.